What follows are 18 T cell receptor beta chains derived from one specimen sequenced in a study of OX40 agonist ivuxolimab in advanced cancers. Generated by immunoSEQ multiplex PCR, the TCRdb table keeps only in-frame clones and is missing some. The table has around 100,000 clones, over 75% seen once; the top ten hold about 0.29%. Sample: CD4+ or CD8+ T cells sorted from blood, taken in a trial of the OX40 agonist ivuxolimab. The receptors come from an adult with an advanced solid tumor such as melanoma, head and neck, liver or kidney cancer.

This chain connects TRBV10-1 to TRBJ2-3; the match to TRBD1 covers 7 bases. Trimming at V came to 10 bases and at J to 3 bases, leaving 7 bases not matched to a gene. The CDR3 totals 13 residues. Germline CDR1 and CDR2: WNHNN and SYGVQD (reference sequence). The CDR3 here is CAITGEGTDTQYF. In nucleotides, the CDR3 is TGCGCCATTACAGGGGAAGGGACAGATACGCAGTATTTT.

This chain links TRBV20-1 with TRBJ2-7; possible D gene TRBD1, 5 bases. Deletions cut 5 bases from V and 6 bases from J, with 11 bases between. The germline V gene encodes CDR1 DFQATT and CDR2 SNEGSKA (reference sequence). The CDR3 has 11 amino acids. DNA of the CDR3: TGCAGTGCTGGGGCCTTCCCCGAGCAGTACTTC. The encoded protein is CSAGAFPEQYF.

The chain joins TRBV5-4 to TRBJ2-5, with TRBD2 matching 10 bases. Germline values: CDR1 SGHNT, CDR2 YYREEE (reference sequence). CDR3 length: 15 residues. With 1 base clipped from V and 4 bases from J, the junction kept 4 bases outside the gene matches. CDR3 DNA: TGTGCCAGCAGCTTGCCTAGCGGGAGAGGAGAGACCCAGTACTTC. This sequence encodes CASSLPSGRGETQYF.

V is TRBV6-1 and J is TRBJ2-3, with 13 nucleotides matching TRBD2. Trimming at V came to 0 bases and at J to 8 bases, leaving 11 bases not matched to a gene. The germline gives CDR1 MNHNS, CDR2 SASEGT. The CDR3 runs 18 residues. As DNA, the CDR3 is TGTGCCAGCAGTGAAGCTCCCGGGACTAGCGGGAATCGGGGTACGCAGTATTTT. Encoded protein: CASSEAPGTSGNRGTQYF.

The chain couples TRBV5-1 to TRBJ2-6; no definite D call. The CDR3 contains 14 residues. From germline, CDR1 is SGHRS and CDR2 YFSETQ. Trimming cost V 6 bases and J 1 base, with 8 bases left between them. The CDR3 reads CASMDNSGANVLTF. The CDR3 nucleotides are TGCGCCAGCATGGATAATTCTGGGGCCAACGTCCTGACTTTC.

In regard to this clone: One end of the junction fails to match germline, which may point to a read error. The same CDR3 also results from other DNA sequences found in this sample. V is TRBV9 and J is TRBJ1-4; 8 bases line up with TRBD1. The CDR3 contains 14 residues. CDR1 is SGDLS, CDR2 YYNGEE, per germline. In DNA form, the CDR3 reads TGTGCCAGTAGCGAGGACAGGGCAAATGAAAAACTGTTTTTT. It specifies CASSEDRANEKLFF.

CDR3 region: CASSPGTSRNEQYF. The CDR3 DNA is TGTGCCAGCAGCCCTGGGACTAGTCGGAACGAGCAGTACTTC. This chain links TRBV7-2 with TRBJ2-7; 8 bases align to TRBD2. The CDR3 sequence is 14 residues long. CDR1 is SGHTA, CDR2 FQGNSA, per germline. The ends lost 5 bases at V and 5 bases at J; junction bases unmatched: 8.

The chain uses TRBV7-9 and TRBJ2-2; 8 bases are a match to TRBD2. Looked up from germline, CDR1 is SEHNR and CDR2 is FQNEAQ (reference sequence). Losses at the gene ends were 2 bases for V and 7 bases for J; bases not matched to a gene: 0. The CDR3 sequence is 13 residues long. DNA for the CDR3: TGTGCCAGCAGCTTAACTAGCGGCGGGGAGCTGTTTTTT. Translation gives CASSLTSGGELFF.

V gene TRBV7-6 combines with J gene TRBJ2-1, with D hard to call. This CDR3 contains 13 residues. Trimming pared 3 bases from V and 4 bases from J, leaving 7 bases between. Germline CDR1 reads SGHVS; CDR2 reads FNYEAQ. CDR3: CASSFTTYNEQFF. CDR3 nucleotides: TGTGCCAGCAGCTTCACGACTTACAATGAGCAGTTCTTC.

The chain is built from TRBV11-3 and TRBJ2-5; D may be TRBD2 (5 bases). Per the germline V gene, CDR1 is SGHNT and CDR2 is YENEEA. V was cut by 3 bases and J by 3 bases, with 14 bases left in between. The CDR3 has 15 amino acids. CDR3 region: CASSFSRTVEETQYF. The CDR3 DNA sequence: TGTGCCAGCAGCTTCTCGAGGACTGTAGAAGAGACCCAGTACTTC.

J is TRBJ2-5 and V is TRBV2; 8 bases align to TRBD2. The CDR3 consists of 17 residues. V was pared by 8 bases and J by 5 bases, with 19 bases of the junction left unmatched. Germline assignment: CDR1 SNHLY and CDR2 FYNNEI. The CDR3 nucleotides are TGTGCCAGCTTGAAGGGGCTTACCGGGAGGGCCCGGGAGACCCAGTACTTC. The encoded protein is CASLKGLTGRARETQYF.

The V gene is TRBV7-9, the J gene TRBJ2-3; no definite D call. Germline-derived CDR1 and CDR2 are SEHNR and FQNEAQ (reference sequence). CDR3 length: 15 residues. Trimming shortened V by 5 bases and J by 1 base, and 13 bases separated the two germline ends. The CDR3 region has the DNA TGTGCCAGCAGCCAGCCCCCCCAGGGCACAGATACGCAGTATTTT. Encoded protein: CASSQPPQGTDTQYF.

The chain recombines TRBV28 with TRBJ1-1; no firm D call. V was pared by 4 bases and J by 8 bases, with 11 bases between. Germline V lookup: CDR1 MDHEN, CDR2 SYDVKM. This CDR3 is 12 amino acids long. The CDR3 DNA is TGTGCCAGCAGTTCCACCGTCAGGGAAGCTTTCTTT. This gives the protein CASSSTVREAFF. The entire variable domain, with the rest obtained from reference TRBV28 and TRBJ1-1, is as follows: DVKVTQSSRYLVKRTGEKVFLECVQDMDHENMFWYRQDPGLGLRLIYFSYDVKMKEKGDIPEGYSVSREKKERFSLILESASTNQTSMYLCASSSTVREAFFGQGTRLTVV.

The chain joins TRBV7-9 to TRBJ2-5, with TRBD1 matching 11 bases. V was clipped by 5 bases and J by 5 bases; unmatched bases: 7. The CDR3 totals 15 residues. The germline gives CDR1 SEHNR, CDR2 FQNEAQ (reference sequence). CDR3: CASSKRTGGWETQYF. CDR3 coding DNA: TGTGCCAGCAGCAAACGGACAGGGGGCTGGGAGACCCAGTACTTC.

CDR3 sequence: CASSLFRPGGGAGNTIYF. Here the CDR3 DNA reads TGTGCCAGCAGCTTATTCCGCCCAGGAGGGGGCGCCGGAAACACCATATATTTT. This chain connects TRBV7-2 to TRBJ1-3, with 7 bases matching TRBD1. The CDR3 spans 18 residues. CDR1 is SGHTA, CDR2 FQGNSA, per germline. With V trimmed by 2 bases and J by 4 bases, 14 bases remained unmatched. The full variable domain, its missing parts supplied by reference TRBV7-2 and TRBJ1-3, is GAGVSQSPSNKVTEKGKDVELRCDPISGHTALYWYRQSLGQGLEFLIYFQGNSAPDKSGLPSDRFSAERTGGSVSTLTIQRTQQEDSAVYLCASSLFRPGGGAGNTIYFGEGSWLTVV.

The sample holds a few counts of this clone. This chain connects TRBV11-2 to TRBJ2-7, with 9 nucleotides matching TRBD2. V dropped 5 bases and J dropped 3; count of bases not matched to a gene: 8. Germline values: CDR1 SGHAT, CDR2 FQNNGV. The CDR3 is 15 residues long. This CDR3 is CASSPHSGRGYEQYF. The CDR3 region has the DNA TGTGCCAGCAGCCCGCATAGCGGGAGAGGCTACGAGCAGTACTTC.

The V and J genes are TRBV5-6 and TRBJ2-5; the D gene is possibly TRBD2 (5 bases). The CDR3 runs 15 residues. Germline loops: CDR1 SGHDT, CDR2 YYEEEE. Trimming removed 1 base at V and 0 bases at J, with 10 bases between. CDR3 in amino acids: CASSLMAGYQETQYF. CDR3 bases: TGTGCCAGCAGCTTGATGGCGGGTTACCAAGAGACCCAGTACTTC.

A few counts support this clone. This sequence joins TRBV18 and TRBJ1-2; 10 bases are shared with TRBD1. CDR3 length equals 14 residues. CDR1 is KGHSH and CDR2 is LQKENI in the germline V gene. The V segment lost 5 bases and the J segment 5 bases; nucleotides outside the gene matches: 5. The DNA of the CDR3 is TGTGCCAGCTCATCGACAGGGGGCACTTATGGCTACACCTTC. Its translation is CASSSTGGTYGYTF.